This T cell receptor (beta chain) was obtained from a study of OX40 agonist ivuxolimab in advanced cancers. In germline, CDR1 is MNHNY, CDR2 SVGAGI (reference sequence). V trimming: 2 bases; J trimming: 4 bases; junction bases outside the gene matches: 3. This CDR3 comprises 16 residues. TCRdb's copy holds only in-frame clones and misses some; the assay was immunoSEQ multiplex PCR. The repertoire includes under 150,000 clones, roughly 91% of them detected once, and over 0.8% sits in the top ten. The receptor comes from an adult with an advanced solid tumor such as melanoma, head and neck, liver or kidney cancer. This chain connects TRBV6-6 to TRBJ2-3, with TRBD2 identical over 13 bases. Sequences were derived from CD4+ or CD8+ T cells sorted from blood, sampled in a trial of the OX40 agonist ivuxolimab. As DNA, the CDR3 is TGTGCCAGCAGTTACAGGACTAGCGGGAGACCAGATACGCAGTATTTT. Translation: CASSYRTSGRPDTQYF.